This T cell receptor beta chain was documented in a study of cytomegalovirus exposure and HLA in healthy donors. V lost 4 bases and J lost 6; bases outside the gene matches: 4. Germline V gene data show CDR1 as SGHVS and CDR2 as FQNEAQ. The CDR3 sequence is 14 residues long. Assay: immunoSEQ multiplex PCR; the TCRdb copy retains only in-frame clones and omits some. Among about 150,000 clones, around 89% were seen once, and the ten largest hold 2.5% to 3%. This sequence was found in a man aged 18 to 35 in good health and CMV-seronegative. The gene calls are TRBV7-8 and TRBJ2-2, with 8 positions matching TRBD1. Sequencing was carried out using PBMCs. This chain's CDR3 is CASSWDRLPGELFF. As DNA, the CDR3 is TGTGCCAGCAGCTGGGACAGGCTTCCCGGGGAGCTGTTTTTT.